The 27 T cell receptor beta chains below were found in one sample sequenced in a study of immune cell composition in non-small cell lung cancer. Here immunoSEQ multiplex PCR was the method, and the copy in TCRdb shows in-frame clones only, minus some. Found here are 3,000 to 4,000 clones, nearly 75% of them singletons; the top ten hold roughly 19%. The sequencing input was lung tumor tissue. The receptors derive from a human donor with non-small cell lung cancer.

In this sample, this clone turned up once. The DNA for the CDR3 is TGCGCCAGCAGCTTGGGGGACAGGCGCACAGATACGCAGTATTTT. This codes for CASSLGDRRTDTQYF. The chain carries TRBV5-1 and TRBJ2-3; 8 bases agree with TRBD1. After removal of 0 bases from V and 1 base from J, the junction contained 1 base not matched to a gene. CDR1 and CDR2 from the germline V gene are SGHRS and YFSETQ. This CDR3 is built from 15 residues.

The chain links TRBV6-1 to TRBJ2-7; 9 bases are shared with TRBD1. V shed 4 bases and J 1 base; nucleotides not matched to a gene: 8. The CDR3 runs to 16 residues. Germline lookup yields CDR1 MNHNS and CDR2 SASEGT. The CDR3 DNA sequence: TGTGCCAGCAGTGCACACAGGGGGCGAGTGTCCTACGAGCAGTACTTC. Its translation: CASSAHRGRVSYEQYF.

The chain employs TRBV9 and TRBJ2-5; 7 bases are shared with TRBD2. The CDR3 runs to 15 residues. Losses at the gene ends were 1 base for V and 5 bases for J; bases not matched to a gene: 8. In germline, CDR1 is SGDLS, CDR2 YYNGEE. The CDR3 DNA reads as TGTGCCAGCAGCGTATCCTCGGGACTACCGGAGACCCAGTACTTC. Protein product: CASSVSSGLPETQYF.

The rearrangement joins TRBV18 to TRBJ1-4; D is uncertain. V was trimmed by 0 bases and J by 5 bases, leaving 10 bases between them. Germline V lookup: CDR1 KGHSH, CDR2 LQKENI. The CDR3 runs 15 residues. The CDR3 is CASSPPSEANEKLFF. Written as DNA, the CDR3 is TGTGCCAGCTCACCACCAAGTGAGGCGAATGAAAAACTGTTTTTT. The entire variable domain, with the rest obtained from reference TRBV18 and TRBJ1-4, is as follows: NAGVMQNPRHLVRRRGQEARLRCSPMKGHSHVYWYRQLPEEGLKFMVYLQKENIIDESGMPKERFSAEFPKEGPSILRIQQVVRGDSAAYFCASSPPSEANEKLFFGSGTQLSVL.

The chain is built from TRBV6-4 and TRBJ1-1; the D gene is possibly TRBD1 (5 bases). The V end was cut by 0 bases, the J end by 0 bases, with 14 bases between. This CDR3 is built from 17 residues. Germline V CDR1 and CDR2: MRHNA, SNTAGT. The DNA for the CDR3 is TGTGCCAGCAGTGACTCAGGCGGGACTACTCTGAACACTGAAGCTTTCTTT. Amino acid sequence: CASSDSGGTTLNTEAFF.

The rearrangement uses TRBV28 and TRBJ1-5; D unresolved. CDR3 size: 16 residues. Deletions cut 5 bases from V and 0 bases from J, with 14 bases between. The V gene's germline CDR1 is MDHEN and CDR2 SYDVKM. The CDR3 coding sequence is TGTGCCAGCAGTCCGGCCGGACGGGATAGCAATCAGCCCCAGCATTTT. Translation: CASSPAGRDSNQPQHF.

CDR3 sequence: CASGTGRFF. The CDR3 DNA reads TGTGCCAGCGGGACAGGGAGGTTCTTC. The rearrangement links TRBV6-1 to TRBJ2-1; TRBD1 matches 9 bases. Germline CDR1 is MNHNS and CDR2 is SASEGT. The CDR3 has 9 residues. After removal of 8 bases from V and 15 bases from J, the junction contained 2 bases not matched to a gene.

This clone was counted between two and nine times. The chain recombines TRBV4-1 with TRBJ1-1; 9 nucleotides line up with TRBD1. J lost 2 bases, V lost 3 bases, and 4 bases had no gene match. The germline V gene has CDR1 MGHRA and CDR2 YSYEKL. This CDR3 is built from 15 residues. Here the CDR3 reads CASSHRQGENTEAFF. CDR3 DNA: TGCGCCAGCAGCCACCGACAGGGGGAAAACACTGAAGCTTTCTTT.

The chain uses TRBV5-6 and TRBJ2-5; 8 bases line up with TRBD1. V trimming: 4 bases; J trimming: 5 bases; junction bases outside the gene matches: 7. Germline values: CDR1 SGHDT, CDR2 YYEEEE. The CDR3 runs to 14 residues. CDR3 sequence reads: CASSDRQGRETQYF. The CDR3 DNA follows: TGTGCCAGCAGCGATAGACAGGGGAGGGAGACCCAGTACTTC.

The gene calls are TRBV5-6 and TRBJ2-7; the D is unclear. Trimming removed 5 bases at V and 0 bases at J, with 12 bases between. CDR1 is SGHDT, CDR2 YYEEEE, per germline. This CDR3 spans 14 amino acids. The CDR3 region is CASSHQSTSYEQYF. The CDR3 DNA sequence: TGTGCCAGCAGTCACCAATCTACCTCCTACGAGCAGTACTTC. The full variable domain, in which reference TRBV5-6 and TRBJ2-7 provide the parts outside the CDR3, is DAGVTQSPTHLIKTRGQQVTLRCSPKSGHDTVSWYQQALGQGPQFIFQYYEEEERQRGNFPDRFSGHQFPNYSSELNVNALLLGDSALYLCASSHQSTSYEQYFGPGTRLTVT.

This clone qualifies as large. V and J are TRBV28 and TRBJ2-7; D gene unclear. This CDR3 is built from 11 residues. Germline CDR1 reads MDHEN; CDR2 reads SYDVKM. V was cut by 4 bases and J by 2 bases, with 3 bases left in between. CDR3 region: CASSSTYEQYF. The CDR3 DNA reads as TGTGCCAGCAGTTCCACCTACGAGCAGTACTTC.

This chain connects TRBV4-1 to TRBJ2-5; 11 bases agree with TRBD2. Germline trimming cut 0 bases from V and 5 bases from J; bases unmatched to any gene: 8. The CDR3 covers 17 residues. The germline V gene encodes CDR1 MGHRA and CDR2 YSYEKL. Here the CDR3 DNA reads TGCGCCAGCAGCCAAGATATGCTAGCGGGAGGACGGGAGACCCAGTACTTC. Encoded protein: CASSQDMLAGGRETQYF.

The table lists this clone with a count of one. The limits of the CDR3 on the DNA are not certain, so only TCRdb's listed CDR3 is given. The gene calls are TRBV25-1 and TRBJ2-1; the D call in the table, TRBD2, was not verified against the DNA. The CDR3 spans 17 residues, counting both ends. Germline V lookup: CDR1 MGHDK, CDR2 SYGVNS. This CDR3 is CASSTSRGLSSYNEQFF.

This clone has only one observation. V is TRBV2 and J is TRBJ2-5; 12 bases are a match to TRBD2. V lost 8 bases, J lost 9 bases, and 7 bases stayed unmatched. The CDR3 consists of 13 residues. Germline V gives CDR1 SNHLY, CDR2 FYNNEI. CDR3: CASVSSGRGAQYF. For the CDR3, the DNA is TGTGCCAGCGTGTCTAGCGGGAGGGGGGCCCAGTACTTC.

Here the CDR3 reads CASSLYQGSGANVLTF. CDR3 sequence (DNA): TGTGCCAGCAGCTTGTACCAGGGATCCGGGGCCAACGTCCTGACTTTC. The chain has TRBV5-5 and TRBJ2-6; possibly TRBD1 for D (5 bases). This CDR3 contains 16 residues. Trimming cost V 1 base and J 4 bases, with 12 bases left between them. Germline lookup yields CDR1 SGHKS and CDR2 YYEKEE (reference sequence).

V gene TRBV6-5 combines with J gene TRBJ2-7; tentatively, D is TRBD1 (6 bases). V was cut by 4 bases and J by 6 bases, with 16 bases left in between. The V gene's germline CDR1 is MNHEY and CDR2 SVGAGI. The CDR3 runs to 14 residues. This CDR3 is CASSWGQGVTEQYF. For the CDR3, the DNA is TGTGCCAGCAGTTGGGGGCAGGGAGTAACCGAGCAGTACTTC.

This clone was detected a few times. V is TRBV4-2 and J is TRBJ2-2, with D unclear. The CDR3 spans 15 residues. V was trimmed by 0 bases and J by 5 bases, leaving 10 bases between them. CDR1 and CDR2 from the germline V gene are LGHNA and YNFKEQ. CDR3 coding DNA: TGTGCCAGCAGCCAAGAAGCCCTAGGAACCGGGGAGCTGTTTTTT. Translating gives CASSQEALGTGELFF.

This clone was detected a few times. The gene calls are TRBV4-1 and TRBJ2-7, with a tentative D call TRBD2 (7 bases). Trimming took off 0 bases at V and 2 bases at J, with 14 bases between the two ends. The CDR3 is 16 residues long. Germline CDR1 and CDR2: MGHRA and YSYEKL. The CDR3 loop reads CASSQEVRGLPYEQYF. In nucleotides, the CDR3 is TGCGCCAGCAGCCAAGAAGTGCGGGGGCTACCCTACGAGCAGTACTTC.

J is TRBJ1-3 and V is TRBV11-2, with 10 bases aligning to TRBD1. The germline V gene encodes CDR1 SGHAT and CDR2 FQNNGV. The ends lost 1 base at V and 3 bases at J; junction bases unmatched: 3. The CDR3 consists of 16 residues. This chain's CDR3 is CASSLATGGLGNTIYF. The CDR3 DNA is TGTGCCAGCAGCTTAGCGACAGGGGGCCTTGGAAACACCATATATTTT.

The chain combines TRBV5-8 with TRBJ1-3; D remains ambiguous. CDR1 and CDR2 (germline): SGHTS, YDEGEE. Trimming left V 0 bases short and J 3 bases short, with 7 bases between. This CDR3 is built from 14 residues. In DNA form, the CDR3 reads TGTGCCAGCAGCTTGGAGGCAGGTGGAAACACCATATATTTT. Protein: CASSLEAGGNTIYF.

This clone came up a few times. The CDR3 DNA reads TGTGCCAGCAGCTGGGGCCCAGGTAATATGAACACTGAAGCTTTCTTT. Translation gives CASSWGPGNMNTEAFF. The chain carries TRBV5-5 and TRBJ1-1, with D possibly TRBD1 on 5 matching bases. This CDR3 comprises 16 residues. Trimming took off 3 bases at V and 0 bases at J, with 15 bases between the two ends. Germline CDR1 reads SGHKS; CDR2 reads YYEKEE (reference sequence).

This chain joins TRBV15 and TRBJ2-1; D not certain. CDR3 length: 13 amino acids. Germline values: CDR1 LNHNV, CDR2 YYDKDF (reference sequence). Trimming left V 0 bases short and J 7 bases short, with 7 bases between. Here the CDR3 DNA reads TGTGCCACCAGCAGAGATATTGCGAATGAGCAGTTCTTC. Translated: CATSRDIANEQFF.

The chain links TRBV6-5 to TRBJ1-2; 10 positions agree with TRBD1. J lost 10 bases, V lost 6 bases, and 14 bases had no gene match. The CDR3 length is 15 residues. The germline CDR1 and CDR2 sequences are MNHEY and SVGAGI. CDR3 residues: CASSRTGTGASDYTF. In DNA form, the CDR3 reads TGTGCCAGCAGCCGGACCGGGACAGGGGCTTCGGACTACACCTTC.

The chain uses TRBV9 and TRBJ1-4, with 8 bases that match TRBD1. Per germline, CDR1 SGDLS and CDR2 YYNGEE. The length of the CDR3 is 18 residues. V shed 4 bases and J 0 bases; nucleotides not matched to a gene: 11. The CDR3 region has the DNA TGTGCCAGCAGCTTGACGACAGGGGTGGGAGCAACTAATGAAAAACTGTTTTTT. Amino acids: CASSLTTGVGATNEKLFF.

The chain is built from TRBV7-9 and TRBJ1-3; D not certain. The CDR3 length is 14 residues. The germline CDR1 and CDR2 sequences are SEHNR and FQNEAQ (reference sequence). The CDR3 DNA sequence: TGTGCTCTAACCCGCGGCAGCTCTGGAAACACCATATATTTT. It translates to CALTRGSSGNTIYF.

In this sample, this clone turned up a few times. This chain links TRBV30 with TRBJ1-5; tentative D call: TRBD1 (6 bases). The CDR3 is 14 amino acids. In germline, CDR1 is GTSNPN, CDR2 SVGIG (reference sequence). Deletions cut 5 bases from V and 2 bases from J, with 13 bases between. The CDR3 spells CAWEQGYGNQPQHF. DNA of the CDR3: TGTGCCTGGGAACAGGGTTATGGCAATCAGCCCCAGCATTTT. Full variable domain (remainder filled in from reference TRBV30 and TRBJ1-5): SQTIHQWPATLVQPVGSPLSLECTVEGTSNPNLYWYRQAAGRGLQLLFYSVGIGQISSEVPQNLSASRPQDRQFILSSKKLLLSDSGFYLCAWEQGYGNQPQHFGDGTRLSIL.

The CDR3 region has the DNA TGTGCCAGCAGCTTAGCAGGACAGGGTAACTACGAGCAGTACTTC. As protein: CASSLAGQGNYEQYF. The J gene is TRBJ2-7, the V gene TRBV7-9, with 8 bases fitting TRBD1. The CDR3 length is 15 residues. J was trimmed by 3 bases and V by 0 bases; bases with no gene match: 4. CDR1 and CDR2 from the germline V gene are SEHNR and FQNEAQ (reference sequence).